Listed below are T cell receptor beta chains from one sample, sequenced in a study of shared clonotypes between healthy human individuals. This table comes from immunoSEQ multiplex PCR, and its TCRdb copy is limited to in-frame clones, with some not included. The sample has approximately 2,300,000 clones; approximately 90% are singletons. Sequences were obtained from naive CD4+ T cells from PBMCs. The receptors shown here come from a young man in good health. Some clones in this sample may be carry-over from other donors' samples. Both conserved end residues are part of each CDR3. Fields, in order: J gene, CDR3 length, clone size, D gene, V gene, CDR3 DNA, CDR3 protein. D genes are given only for firm matches. The size of a clone is reported for some rows only, either as once, few or many, or as a class for expanded clones.

j_call: TRBJ1-2; cdr3_length: 15; clone_size: .; d_call: TRBD1; v_call: TRBV2; cdr3_nt: TGTGCCAGCAGCGACCCGGGACAGGGGATAGACGGCTACACCTTC; cdr3_aa: CASSDPGQGIDGYTF
j_call: TRBJ2-1; cdr3_length: 17; clone_size: .; d_call: TRBD2; v_call: TRBV19; cdr3_nt: TGTGCCAGTAGTATAGCGGCTAGCGGGAGTGTCGACAATGAGCAGTTCTTC; cdr3_aa: CASSIAASGSVDNEQFF
j_call: TRBJ2-7; cdr3_length: 15; clone_size: .; d_call: .; v_call: TRBV12-2; cdr3_nt: TGTGCAAGTCGCTTAGACCCGGGAGGTGTTATCGAGCAGTACTTC; cdr3_aa: CASRLDPGGVIEQYF
j_call: TRBJ2-7; cdr3_length: 16; clone_size: .; d_call: TRBD2; v_call: TRBV28; cdr3_nt: TGTGCCAGCAGTTTGGGGAGCGGGAGGGGCATCTACGAGCAGTACTTC; cdr3_aa: CASSLGSGRGIYEQYF
j_call: TRBJ1-4; cdr3_length: 15; clone_size: .; d_call: .; v_call: TRBV5-1; cdr3_nt: TGCGCCAGCAGTCCTGACAGCACCGCTAATGAAAAACTGTTTTTT; cdr3_aa: CASSPDSTANEKLFF
j_call: TRBJ1-2; cdr3_length: 16; clone_size: .; d_call: TRBD1; v_call: TRBV6-4; cdr3_nt: TGTGCCAGCAGTGACTCTCAGGGGGGCTCGCTCTATGGCTACACCTTC; cdr3_aa: CASSDSQGGSLYGYTF
j_call: TRBJ2-1; cdr3_length: 15; clone_size: .; d_call: .; v_call: TRBV5-1; cdr3_nt: TGCGCCAGCAGCTTGATTCTCACAAACAACAATGAGCAGTTCTTC; cdr3_aa: CASSLILTNNNEQFF
j_call: TRBJ1-4; cdr3_length: 14; clone_size: once; d_call: .; v_call: TRBV9; cdr3_nt: TGTGCCAGCAGCGTAGACGAAGGGGATGAAAAACTGTTTTTT; cdr3_aa: CASSVDEGDEKLFF
j_call: TRBJ2-7; cdr3_length: 14; clone_size: .; d_call: .; v_call: TRBV21-1; cdr3_nt: TGTGCCAGCAGCAGGCGGGCCAGCTCCTACGAGCAGTACTTC; cdr3_aa: CASSRRASSYEQYF
j_call: TRBJ2-5; cdr3_length: 14; clone_size: once; d_call: TRBD2; v_call: TRBV28; cdr3_nt: TGTGCCAGCAGTACGGGGGGGGTCCAAGAGACCCAGTACTTC; cdr3_aa: CASSTGGVQETQYF
j_call: TRBJ2-5; cdr3_length: 14; clone_size: .; d_call: .; v_call: TRBV4-1; cdr3_nt: TGCGCCAGCAGCCCGACGGGACCCCAAGAGACCCAGTACTTC; cdr3_aa: CASSPTGPQETQYF
j_call: TRBJ1-1; cdr3_length: 13; clone_size: .; d_call: .; v_call: TRBV6-5; cdr3_nt: TGTGCCAGCAGTTACCCGGACGGAACTGAAGCTTTCTTT; cdr3_aa: CASSYPDGTEAFF
j_call: TRBJ1-1; cdr3_length: 15; clone_size: .; d_call: .; v_call: TRBV6-1; cdr3_nt: TGTGCCAGCAGTGAAAGAGGGGGGCTGAACACTGAAGCTTTCTTT; cdr3_aa: CASSERGGLNTEAFF
j_call: TRBJ2-5; cdr3_length: 16; clone_size: .; d_call: .; v_call: TRBV14; cdr3_nt: TGTGCCAGCAGCCACCGGTGGGGGAGAGGTCGGGAGACCCAGTACTTC; cdr3_aa: CASSHRWGRGRETQYF
j_call: TRBJ1-2; cdr3_length: 12; clone_size: .; d_call: .; v_call: TRBV2; cdr3_nt: TGTGCCAGCACCCCCGGAGGGAGTTCGTACACCTTC; cdr3_aa: CASTPGGSSYTF
j_call: TRBJ2-7; cdr3_length: 13; clone_size: .; d_call: .; v_call: TRBV15; cdr3_nt: TGTGCCACTCAAACTACACGCGCCCACGAGCAGTACTTC; cdr3_aa: CATQTTRAHEQYF
j_call: TRBJ2-6; cdr3_length: 14; clone_size: .; d_call: .; v_call: TRBV29-1; cdr3_nt: TGCAGCGCAGGGGACATCTCTGGGGCCAACGTCCTGACTTTC; cdr3_aa: CSAGDISGANVLTF
j_call: TRBJ2-2; cdr3_length: 16; clone_size: .; d_call: TRBD1; v_call: TRBV7-2; cdr3_nt: TGTGCCAGCCCGAAGCAGGGGGCAACGAACACCGGGGAGCTGTTTTTT; cdr3_aa: CASPKQGATNTGELFF
j_call: TRBJ2-1; cdr3_length: 15; clone_size: .; d_call: TRBD1; v_call: TRBV5-1; cdr3_nt: TGCGCCAGCAGCATGGGACAGGGGTCACACAATGAGCAGTTCTTC; cdr3_aa: CASSMGQGSHNEQFF
j_call: TRBJ1-4; cdr3_length: 13; clone_size: .; d_call: .; v_call: TRBV29-1; cdr3_nt: TGCAGCGTTGAGGTACAGATTAATGAAAAACTGTTTTTT; cdr3_aa: CSVEVQINEKLFF
j_call: TRBJ1-3; cdr3_length: 13; clone_size: few; d_call: .; v_call: TRBV5-1; cdr3_nt: TGCGCCAGCCAAGGGACGGTGGGAAACACCATATATTTT; cdr3_aa: CASQGTVGNTIYF
j_call: TRBJ2-6; cdr3_length: 17; clone_size: .; d_call: TRBD2; v_call: TRBV28; cdr3_nt: TGTGCCAGCAGGGGACTAGCGGGGTTCTCTGGGGCCAACGTCCTGACTTTC; cdr3_aa: CASRGLAGFSGANVLTF
j_call: TRBJ2-2; cdr3_length: 12; clone_size: .; d_call: .; v_call: TRBV6-4; cdr3_nt: TGTGCCAGCAGTGCTGGGACCGGGGAGCTGTTTTTT; cdr3_aa: CASSAGTGELFF
j_call: TRBJ2-1; cdr3_length: 16; clone_size: .; d_call: .; v_call: TRBV4-1; cdr3_nt: TGCGCCAGCAGCCAGCCCCGGGCTCGGCGGGGCAATGAGCAGTTCTTC; cdr3_aa: CASSQPRARRGNEQFF
j_call: TRBJ2-1; cdr3_length: 13; clone_size: .; d_call: .; v_call: TRBV7-3; cdr3_nt: TGTGCCAGCAGCCCACGAATATCGGGGGAGCAGTTCTTC; cdr3_aa: CASSPRISGEQFF
j_call: TRBJ2-3; cdr3_length: 13; clone_size: .; d_call: .; v_call: TRBV15; cdr3_nt: TGTGCCACCAGCAGAGTTTTTTTCGATACGCAGTATTTT; cdr3_aa: CATSRVFFDTQYF
j_call: TRBJ2-1; cdr3_length: 14; clone_size: once; d_call: TRBD2; v_call: TRBV28; cdr3_nt: TGTGCCAGCGAGACTAGCGGGAAGTACAATGAGCAGTTCTTC; cdr3_aa: CASETSGKYNEQFF
j_call: TRBJ1-5; cdr3_length: 14; clone_size: .; d_call: .; v_call: TRBV5-1; cdr3_nt: TGCGCCAGCAGCCCTATGTCGGGCGGTCAGCCCCAGCATTTT; cdr3_aa: CASSPMSGGQPQHF
j_call: TRBJ2-3; cdr3_length: 16; clone_size: .; d_call: TRBD2; v_call: TRBV9; cdr3_nt: TGTGCCAGCAGCGCCTCTAGCGGGAGGGCCCCAGATACGCAGTATTTT; cdr3_aa: CASSASSGRAPDTQYF
j_call: TRBJ2-2; cdr3_length: 14; clone_size: .; d_call: .; v_call: TRBV7-6; cdr3_nt: TGTGCCAGCAGCTTTGGGGCGAACACCGGGGAGCTGTTTTTT; cdr3_aa: CASSFGANTGELFF
j_call: TRBJ2-5; cdr3_length: 13; clone_size: .; d_call: .; v_call: TRBV7-9; cdr3_nt: TGTGCCAGCAGCTTGGCTGAGGGGGACGTTAAGTACTTC; cdr3_aa: CASSLAEGDVKYF
j_call: TRBJ2-4; cdr3_length: 15; clone_size: .; d_call: .; v_call: TRBV5-6; cdr3_nt: TGTGCCAGCAGCCCCGGGACACACGCCAAAAACATTCAGTACTTC; cdr3_aa: CASSPGTHAKNIQYF
j_call: TRBJ2-5; cdr3_length: 14; clone_size: .; d_call: .; v_call: TRBV5-1; cdr3_nt: TGCGCCAGCAGCCTGGGGCAGGGAAGGCAGACCCAGTACTTC; cdr3_aa: CASSLGQGRQTQYF